Reported below is one T cell receptor (beta chain). It lacks a known antigen. The record has no base qualities; no much larger clone is one base away. Using the deep immunoSEQ assay, TCR CDR3 regions were amplified from genomic DNA by multiplex PCR. Genomic DNA extracted from each cell subset was distributed evenly over all wells of several immunoSEQ 96-well plates, and each plate served as one replicate. Each replicate PCR for sorted subsets received roughly 0.2 ug genomic DNA, equal to about 30,000 T cell genomes. Purified libraries were quantified with a Qubit 3.0 fluorometer, sized on a Bioanalyzer 2100, and re-quantified with the KAPA Library Quantification kit. Every immunoSEQ 96-well plate was sequenced on a dedicated single-read 150-cycle Illumina NextSeq 550 flow cell. For the original study's pipeline: Because the immunoSEQ output held only junctional sequences and lacked quality scores, the filtering could not match the filtering applied to full-length reads. Sequences were annotated with PyIR, a Python wrapper for IgBLAST v1.9, and V/J genes and CDR3 were assigned using IMGT germline references. Reads with weak V/J assignments (E-value above 1e-6), missing CDR3, stop codons, out-of-frame junctions, or ambiguous translated residues were removed. V3J clonotypes were defined by identical inferred V gene, J gene, and CDR3 amino acid sequence. To compute the percentage overlap between repertoires, the number of shared unique clonotypes was divided by the size of the smaller repertoire. Richness of each repertoire was evaluated using RTK rarefaction, the Chao1 estimator, and Recon v2.1 estimates of unobserved clonotypes. OLGA was used to compute generation probabilities for all TCRbeta clonotypes that the gDNA method yielded from a handful of donors. TCRdb mirrors the immuneACCESS table, restricted to in-frame sequences. Some clones are absent from its copies; in checked studies, under half trace to an unresolved V gene, and the reason for the others is unknown. V and J calls and clone size are given by that table; D and trimming were obtained from the DNA. The sample table holds about 2 million clones, of which about 95% were seen once. The ten largest clones take up 1% to 1.5% of the sample.

The record originates from a study of shared clonotypes between healthy human individuals (dated by TCRdb to 2018 to 2020). A note on the overall study: A couple of women and three men aged 18 to 49 years were included in the cohort. For each donor, three plates each were used for CD4 naive and CD4 memory, two plates were used for CD8 naive, and one plate was used for CD8 memory. Blood TCR repertoires of five healthy adults were deeply sequenced to estimate repertoire size and the extent of clonotype sharing between individuals. Libraries were prepared and TCR repertoires were sequenced by different laboratories using diverse techniques, in order to increase sequencing depth and limit assay-specific biases. Leukapheresis yielded between about 0.9 and 10 billion PBMCs per donor.

CD8 naive samples were obtained by positive selection for CCR7 among CD45RO-negative cells, yielding a CD45RA+CCR7+ population from which TemRA cells were excluded. The donors were healthy, HIV-negative adults with no recently reported acute infections or vaccinations. Every donor was a Caucasian adult residing in Nashville, Tennessee, USA. After blood collection by leukapheresis, PBMCs were isolated using Ficoll-Histopaque density gradient centrifugation and then cryopreserved in the vapor phase of liquid nitrogen. Analytical flow cytometry was used to check the purity and quantity of every magnetically sorted T cell population. Genomic DNA was isolated from every sorted fraction and measured by UV absorbance on a Nanodrop 2000c. Points the paper makes about the study in general: Sampling was limited to blood, and TCR repertoires in tissue likely differ from TCR repertoires in blood. Incomplete sequencing was indicated by rarefaction of sorted-subset datasets, despite the large sequencing depth. Sharing across a few donors was observed for about 4.8% of naive CD4, 3.5% of naive CD8, 2.3% of memory CD4, and around 0.44% of memory CD8 clonotypes. Pairwise subsampling indicated that sequencing depth was expected to affect the degree of clonotype sharing among donors. Larger estimated clonotype richness was generally found for naive subsets than for memory subsets. Compared with non-shared clonotypes, clonotypes shared by all four sorted-subset donors had higher generation probabilities. The genetic and exposure-history diversity represented was limited by the small number of donors.

This clonotype originated in a man between 18 and 29 years old in good health. What was sequenced was naive CD8+ T cells sorted from blood. The cell subset or site label of this sample denotes: CD45RA+CCR7+.

The CDR3 corresponds to CATSRVPADTEAFF. In nucleotide form, the sequence is TGTGCCACCAGCAGAGTCCCAGCGGACACTGAAGCTTTCTTT. The chain links TRBV15 with TRBJ1-1; the D gene assignment is ambiguous. Counted from cysteine to phenylalanine, this CDR3 has 14 amino acids. Kept here is only the CDR3 DNA, which spans 42 bases and is read in frame from base 1. CDR1 LNHNV and CDR2 YYDKDF were looked up in the germline V gene (reference sequence). A distance of 9 bases separates the germline ends of V and J, which lose 1 base and 3 bases respectively.